These T cell receptor beta chains were read from a single sample in a study of T cells in Graves' hyperthyroidism and ophthalmopathy. TCRdb re-derived calls from the multiplex PCR reads in MiXCR, one entry per CDR3 protein. The sample lists some 50,000 distinct CDR3 sequences, approximately 48% seen once, with approximately 9.1% in the top ten. Material: blood. The receptors come from a woman aged 45-59 years with Graves' ophthalmopathy. Both conserved end residues are part of each CDR3. D genes are given only for firm matches. Clone size appears in some rows only: once, few, many, or a class for an expanded clone.

>-|many|TRBV5-1|TRBJ2-5
CASREEGVTQYF
TGCGCCAGCAGAGAAGAGGGGGTAACCCAGTACTTC
>TRBD1|once|TRBV19|TRBJ2-7
CASSIDRQGNF
TGTGCCAGTAGTATAGATCGACAGGGGAACTTC
>-|many|TRBV4-3|TRBJ2-7
CASSHWSGSYEQYF
TGCGCCAGCAGCCACTGGTCTGGCTCCTACGAGCAGTACTTC
>-|many|TRBV5-8|TRBJ2-5
CASSFQPQGSGWETQYF
TGTGCCAGCAGCTTCCAACCCCAGGGGTCGGGATGGGAGACCCAGTACTTC
>TRBD1|-|TRBV10-3|TRBJ1-2
CAISESTGRIYYGYTF
TGTGCCATCAGTGAGTCGACAGGGCGTATATACTATGGCTACACCTTC
>-|-|TRBV7-3|TRBJ2-7
CASRGGYEQYF
TGTGCCAGCAGGGGAGGCTACGAGCAGTACTTC
>TRBD1|many|TRBV6-6|TRBJ2-2
CASKTGGQNTGELFF
TGTGCCAGCAAAACAGGGGGCCAGAACACCGGGGAGCTGTTTTTT
>TRBD2|many|TRBV12-3/TRBV12-4|TRBJ2-3
CASSYPSGNTDTQYF
TGTGCCAGCAGTTACCCTAGCGGAAACACAGATACGCAGTATTTT
>-|many|TRBV13|TRBJ1-3
CASRGGGSGNTIYF
TGTGCCAGCCGCGGAGGGGGAAGTGGAAACACCATATATTTT
>TRBD2|-|TRBV7-3|TRBJ2-1
CASSLNVAGPEQFF
TGTGCCAGCAGCTTAAATGTAGCGGGGCCCGAGCAGTTCTTC
>TRBD1|few|TRBV6-6|TRBJ1-2
CASSLGQGPPYGYTF
TGTGCCAGCAGTTTAGGACAGGGGCCCCCCTATGGCTACACCTTC
>-|many|TRBV20-1|TRBJ2-2
CSARNSGFGELFF
TGCAGTGCTAGAAACTCAGGGTTCGGGGAGCTGTTTTTT
>TRBD2|-|TRBV2|TRBJ2-7
CASREGSYKQYF
TGTGCCAGCCGGGAGGGATCCTACAAGCAGTACTTC
>-|many|TRBV25-1|TRBJ1-1
CASSDRPNTEAFF
TGTGCCAGCAGCGACAGGCCGAACACTGAAGCTTTCTTT
>TRBD2|-|TRBV18|TRBJ2-7
CASSPAGGGAYEQYF
TGTGCCAGCTCACCAGCGGGAGGAGGGGCCTACGAGCAGTACTTC
>-|-|TRBV12-3/TRBV12-4|TRBJ1-4
CASSLPLEKLFF
TGTGCCAGCAGTTTGCCCCTGGAAAAACTGTTTTTT
>TRBD1|many|TRBV5-1|TRBJ1-1
CASSLQGLEAFF
TGCGCCAGCAGCCTACAGGGGTTGGAAGCTTTCTTT
>TRBD1|many|TRBV7-9|TRBJ1-1
CASVPDRGNTEAFF
TGTGCCAGCGTCCCGGACAGGGGGAACACTGAAGCTTTCTTT
>TRBD1|-|TRBV5-1|TRBJ2-7
CASSSYHGTDYEQYF
TGCGCCAGCAGCTCGTACCACGGGACAGACTACGAGCAGTACTTC
>-|few|TRBV24-1|TRBJ2-7
CATSEQGANEQYF
TGTGCCACCAGTGAACAGGGAGCAAACGAGCAGTACTTC
>-|many|TRBV7-2|TRBJ2-2
CASSLYRENTGELFF
TGTGCCAGCAGCTTATACCGGGAGAACACCGGGGAGCTGTTTTTT
>TRBD2|-|TRBV20-1|TRBJ2-7
CSARAAGGRGQYF
TGCAGTGCTAGGGCCGCGGGCGGGAGGGGGCAGTACTTC
>-|many|TRBV6-2/TRBV6-3|TRBJ2-7
CASSYSVDLNEQYF
TGTGCCAGCAGTTACTCGGTCGATCTAAACGAGCAGTACTTC
>TRBD2|-|TRBV19|TRBJ2-3
CASNIRGAGGVTDTQYF
TGTGCCAGTAATATTCGGGGAGCGGGAGGGGTGACAGATACGCAGTATTTT
>-|many|TRBV24-1|TRBJ2-7
CATSDSRGISYEQYF
TGTGCCACCAGTGATTCACGAGGGATTAGCTACGAGCAGTACTTC
>TRBD1|many|TRBV6-1|TRBJ1-6
CASSEVAGGTDNSPLHF
TGTGCCAGCAGTGAAGTCGCGGGGGGGACAGACAATTCACCCCTCCACTTT
>TRBD1|many|TRBV12-3/TRBV12-4|TRBJ2-7
CASSRQGSSSYEQYF
TGTGCCAGCAGCCGACAGGGGTCAAGCTCCTACGAGCAGTACTTC
>-|-|TRBV19|TRBJ1-1
CASSIVSEAFF
TGTGCCAGTAGTATTGTCTCTGAAGCTTTCTTT
>TRBD2|-|TRBV15|TRBJ2-1
CATSSAHGTRVDDEQFF
TGTGCCACCAGCAGTGCTCACGGGACTAGGGTCGACGATGAGCAGTTCTTC
>TRBD1|-|TRBV7-2|TRBJ1-1
CASSGEWTGNTEAFF
TGTGCCAGCAGCGGGGAATGGACAGGGAACACTGAAGCTTTCTTT
>TRBD2|-|TRBV7-2|TRBJ2-1
CASSLLAGPNEQFF
TGTGCCAGCAGCTTACTAGCGGGCCCGAATGAGCAGTTCTTC
>-|-|TRBV29-1|TRBJ1-2
CSVEGGAVGYTF
TGCAGCGTTGAGGGGGGGGCGGTGGGCTACACCTTC
>-|-|TRBV15|TRBJ2-7
CATSSVEVGVVQYF
TGTGCCACCAGCAGCGTAGAAGTGGGAGTGGTGCAGTACTTC
>-|-|TRBV2|TRBJ2-7
CASSVGTYEQYF
TGTGCCAGCAGTGTGGGAACCTACGAGCAGTACTTC
>TRBD2|medium-sized|TRBV24-1|TRBJ2-1
CATSDSLAGEQFF
TGTGCCACCAGTGATTCACTAGCGGGGGAGCAGTTCTTC